This is a list of T cell receptor beta chains from one sample in a study of early T cells in non-severe SARS-CoV-2 infection. TCRdb re-derived calls from the 5' RACE reads in MiXCR, one entry per CDR3 protein. The sample carries some 57,000 distinct CDR3 sequences, over 5% recorded once. Specimen: whole blood. These receptors originate from an adult who was a healthcare worker with PCR-confirmed SARS-CoV-2 infection or an uninfected control (not recorded which). CDR3s include the opening cysteine and the closing phenylalanine or tryptophan. Each record gives: V gene, J gene, clone size, D gene, CDR3 DNA, CDR3 protein. D genes are given only for firm matches. The listing skips clone size in some rows; elsewhere it reads once, few, many or a size class.

TRBV2	TRBJ2-1	many	TRBD2	TGTGCCAGCAGTGACGGCCCTAGCGGGAGTATGGGATACAATGAGCAGTTCTTC	CASSDGPSGSMGYNEQFF
TRBV7-8	TRBJ2-5	many	TRBD2	TGTGCCAGCAGCTTGGGACTAGCGGGCCAAGAGACCCAGTACTTC	CASSLGLAGQETQYF
TRBV14	TRBJ1-2	many	NA	TGTGCCAGCAGCATGCAAGCTAACTATGGCTACACCTTC	CASSMQANYGYTF
TRBV5-1	TRBJ1-5	NA	NA	TGCGCCAGCAGCTTGGCGGGTCAGAGCAATCAGCCCCAGCATTTT	CASSLAGQSNQPQHF
TRBV9	TRBJ2-3	many	TRBD2	TGTGCCAGCAGCGTAGCCGCCTGGACTAGCGGAAAGACAGATACGCAGTATTTT	CASSVAAWTSGKTDTQYF
TRBV12-3/TRBV12-4	TRBJ2-1	many	NA	TGTGCCAGCAGTTTAGGTCTTTCCGCGCTTAATGAGCAGTTCTTC	CASSLGLSALNEQFF
TRBV30	TRBJ1-1	many	NA	TGTGCCCTGGGGAGGGGTACGGCGAACACTGAAGCTTTCTTT	CALGRGTANTEAFF
TRBV6-1	TRBJ1-5	NA	NA	TGTGCCAGCAGCGAATGGGACATGATATATCAGCCCCAGCATTTT	CASSEWDMIYQPQHF
TRBV11-2	TRBJ2-5	many	NA	TGTGCCAGCAGCCCAAGTGAGACCCAGTACTTC	CASSPSETQYF
TRBV27	TRBJ2-7	NA	TRBD1	TGTGCCAGCAGTCGTCTTTCCGGGACAGGGGGACACGAGCAGTACTTC	CASSRLSGTGGHEQYF
TRBV2	TRBJ1-2	many	TRBD1	TGTGCCAGCAGGCACAGGGGGTCCCCCTATGGCTACACCTTC	CASRHRGSPYGYTF
TRBV6-1	TRBJ1-2	many	NA	TGTGCCAGCAGTGAGACAGACCAAATCTATGGCTACACCTTC	CASSETDQIYGYTF
TRBV4-2	TRBJ2-1	NA	NA	TGTGCCAGCAGCCAAGATCGTCGGGTCGAGGGTGGCAATGAGCAGTTCTTC	CASSQDRRVEGGNEQFF
TRBV20-1	TRBJ1-5	many	NA	TGCAGTGCTAGAGGTTCGGATCCAACTTGGGTGAGCAATCAGCCCCAGCATTTT	CSARGSDPTWVSNQPQHF
TRBV4-2	TRBJ2-1	many	TRBD2	TGTGCCAGCAGCCCCTTAGGTAGCGGGGGTTACAATGAGCAGTTCTTC	CASSPLGSGGYNEQFF
TRBV7-9	TRBJ1-1	few	NA	TGTGCCAGCAGCACGACGGGTAACACTGAAGCTTTCTTT	CASSTTGNTEAFF
TRBV29-1	TRBJ2-1	many	NA	TGCAGCGTTGGAGGAGGGGGCACAAATGAGCAGTTCTTC	CSVGGGGTNEQFF
TRBV29-1	TRBJ2-7	many	NA	TGCAGCGCCCAAAGATCGGGGGCGGAGCAGTACTTC	CSAQRSGAEQYF
TRBV10-2	TRBJ1-6	few	NA	TGCGCCAGCAGTGATCTGGTATTGGACTCACCCCTCCACTTT	CASSDLVLDSPLHF
TRBV13	TRBJ2-1	many	NA	TGTGCCAGCAGCGCAGGCATAGAAGGGCTGGGATACAATGAGCAGTTCTTC	CASSAGIEGLGYNEQFF
TRBV4-2	TRBJ1-1	NA	NA	TGTGCCAGCAGCCAAGACAGGCTTGGGAACACTGAAGCTTTCTTT	CASSQDRLGNTEAFF
TRBV12-3/TRBV12-4	TRBJ2-3	few	NA	TGTGCCAGCAGTCGGGACCGCACAGATACGCAGTATTTT	CASSRDRTDTQYF
TRBV21-1	TRBJ2-1	many	NA	TGTGCCAGCACGGGTATGCTAGCGGGAGCTGATGAGCAGTTCTTC	CASTGMLAGADEQFF
TRBV14	TRBJ2-2	many	NA	TGTGCCAGCAGCCAAGATGGCTACCCGACCGGGGAGCTGTTTTTT	CASSQDGYPTGELFF
TRBV10-3	TRBJ1-2	NA	TRBD1	TGTGCCATCAGTGCGACAGGGGGTGTTTATGGCTACACCTTC	CAISATGGVYGYTF
TRBV15	TRBJ2-7	few	TRBD2	TGTGCCACCAGACGCGGGAGCGACGAGCAGTACTTC	CATRRGSDEQYF
TRBV20-1	TRBJ2-1	NA	TRBD2	TGCAGTGCTCCAACCGGGACTAGCGTGTATGAGCAGTTCTTC	CSAPTGTSVYEQFF
TRBV3-1	TRBJ2-7	many	NA	TGTGCCAGCAGCCGGGATAGTAGGAACGAGCAGTACTTC	CASSRDSRNEQYF
TRBV28	TRBJ1-2	NA	NA	TGTGCCAGCAGTTATTTCGGCAGAAACTATGGCTACACCTTC	CASSYFGRNYGYTF
TRBV12-3/TRBV12-4	TRBJ1-6	few	NA	TGTGCCAGCAAGACGTCCTATAATTCACCCCTCCACTTT	CASKTSYNSPLHF
TRBV4-2	TRBJ2-3	many	NA	TGTGCCAGCAGCCAAGCGGCCCTGTTGGGCACAGATACGCAGTATTTT	CASSQAALLGTDTQYF
TRBV20-1	TRBJ1-2	NA	TRBD1	TGCAGTGCTAGGACAGGGGAGAAGGGCTACACCTTC	CSARTGEKGYTF
TRBV12-3/TRBV12-4	TRBJ1-2	few	NA	TGTGCCAGCAGCCCCGGATCCTATGGCTACACCTTC	CASSPGSYGYTF
TRBV10-3	TRBJ2-3	many	NA	TGTGCCATCAGGGGAGATCAGGCAGATACGCAGTATTTT	CAIRGDQADTQYF
TRBV29-1	TRBJ2-1	many	TRBD2	TGCAGCGGCTCGACTAGCGGGAGGTCCAATGAGCAGTTCTTC	CSGSTSGRSNEQFF
TRBV7-9	TRBJ1-4	many	NA	TGTGCCAGCAGCCTCCGGGAGTCAACTAATGAAAAACTGTTTTTT	CASSLRESTNEKLFF
TRBV19	TRBJ1-5	many	NA	TGTGCCAGTAGTCTAAGCAGACAGGTCGATAGCAATCAGCCCCAGCATTTT	CASSLSRQVDSNQPQHF
TRBV19	TRBJ1-1	NA	NA	TGTGCCAGCAACAGGGTCGGCGAAGCTTTCTTT	CASNRVGEAFF
TRBV18	TRBJ2-3	many	TRBD1	TGTGCCAGCTCACCACCTAGGGGGCCCCCAACAGATACGCAGTATTTT	CASSPPRGPPTDTQYF
TRBV2	TRBJ2-6	many	NA	TGTGCCAGCAGTGGTCGGCTCTCTGGGGCCAACGTCCTGACTTTC	CASSGRLSGANVLTF
TRBV7-3	TRBJ1-2	many	NA	TGTGCCAGCAGCTTACTCACAGGGATTGGCTACACCTTC	CASSLLTGIGYTF
TRBV6-2/TRBV6-3	TRBJ2-7	NA	NA	TGTGCCAGCAGTTACGGCAGAACGCGTTTGATGGTCAGAGACGAGCAGTACTTC	CASSYGRTRLMVRDEQYF
TRBV14	TRBJ2-3	many	NA	TGTGCCAGCAGCCAAGACCCCTCTCGCGCAACTACGCAGTATTTT	CASSQDPSRATTQYF
TRBV7-3	TRBJ2-5	many	TRBD2	TGTGCCAGCAGCCCCGGGACTAGCTTACAAGAGACCCAGTACTTC	CASSPGTSLQETQYF
TRBV6-5	TRBJ1-6	many	NA	TGTGCCAGCAGGCCGCAGGGGAGCTCCTATAATTCACCCCTCCATTTT	CASRPQGSSYNSPLHF
TRBV19	TRBJ2-7	NA	NA	TGTGCCAGTAGTATGGTAGGGAGACGCTACGAGCAGTACTTC	CASSMVGRRYEQYF
TRBV5-1	TRBJ2-7	few	TRBD1	TGCGCCAGCAGCTTGGTCCCGGGACAGGGTATAGAGCAGTACTTC	CASSLVPGQGIEQYF
TRBV7-6	TRBJ2-5	many	NA	TGTGCCAGCAGTATAGGGTCCTCGTACCAAGAGACCCAGTACTTC	CASSIGSSYQETQYF
TRBV12-3/TRBV12-4	TRBJ2-3	few	TRBD2	TGTGCCAGCAGTTCGGGAAGCGGGGGACCCACAGATACGCAGTATTTT	CASSSGSGGPTDTQYF
TRBV5-6	TRBJ2-5	many	NA	TGTGCCAGCAGCTGGATAGGGGAGAGGGAGACCCAGTACTTC	CASSWIGERETQYF
TRBV12-3/TRBV12-4	TRBJ1-1	many	NA	TGTGCCAGCAGTTTACACGGGAAGGGAAACACTGAAGCTTTCTTT	CASSLHGKGNTEAFF
TRBV29-1	TRBJ2-1	many	TRBD2	TGCAGCGCCCCACTAGCGGGAGGAGACAATGAGCAGTTCTTC	CSAPLAGGDNEQFF
TRBV9	TRBJ2-3	few	TRBD2	TGTGCCAGCAACCTAGCGGGAGGGACAGATACGCAGTATTTT	CASNLAGGTDTQYF
TRBV12-3/TRBV12-4	TRBJ2-1	NA	NA	TGTGCCAGCAGCCCCGCCCTAGGCTCCTACAATGAGCAGTTCTTC	CASSPALGSYNEQFF
TRBV12-3/TRBV12-4	TRBJ2-7	NA	NA	TGTGCCAGCAGTTTAGAGGGGCAAGAACAATACGAGCAGTACTTC	CASSLEGQEQYEQYF